The present TCR beta chain was sequenced within a study of blood T cells in healthy people across ages (dated by TCRdb to between 2014 and 2017). In the study overall: Template switching captured roughly one uniquely barcoded TCR beta cDNA molecule per two T cells in model experiments. To avoid experimental bias, donors of different ages were randomly spread across the sequencing lanes. Donors were grouped into four age groups: young (average roughly 17 years), middle-aged (under 40), aged (62) and long-lived (around 80). Age-related changes in TCR beta repertoire diversity were measured in the study by deep sequencing normalized with unique cDNA molecular identifiers. Using the same blood draw, the study looked at two additional independent replicas of 1 million unique cDNA reads for two donors, one aged 18 to 30 and the other aged 80 or older. General findings and caveats noted by the study authors: There was a strong correlation between observed TCR beta diversity and the percentage of naive T cells measured by flow cytometry. Compared with the aged group, the long-lived group had more naive CD4+ T cells, fewer expanded clones and increased TCR diversity, a pattern suggesting age selection. Estimates of total diversity based on one million sequenced T cells were considered lower bounds and underestimates. Because the CMV infection status of the donors was unknown, age-related changes in expanded clonotypes may potentially have been confounded. Observed TCR beta diversity per million T cells fell roughly linearly with age, and a significant reduction was already apparent by age roughly 41. Because profiling used bulk unsorted PBMCs, naive and antigen-experienced compartments could not be compared conclusively.

The CDR3 goes from the cysteine to the phenylalanine over 17 residues. CDR3 DNA is the only sequence kept; it has 51 bases, read in frame from the first base. The CDR1 and CDR2 encoded by the germline V gene are SGHDT and YYEEEE. Relative to germline, V is missing 3 bases and J is missing 1 base, with 11 bases of the junction outside any gene match. Donors were 40 or so systemically healthy Caucasian individuals from Russia aged roughly 6 to 90 years. Ten milliliters of peripheral blood were drawn from each donor into EDTA-treated Vacutainer tubes. Ficoll-Paque density-gradient centrifugation was used to isolate PBMCs, with at least 7 million per sample. Trizol reagent was used to extract total RNA from PBMCs, with at least 6 micrograms per sample. For every donor, flow cytometry on a PBMC aliquot measured the percentage of naive CD45RAhigh/CD27high T cells. About this clonotype: The clone's antigen remains unknown. The input lacks base qualities; no much larger clone sits a single base away.

The library relied on 5' RACE. The run used an Illumina HiSeq 2500. A second PCR of roughly 6 to 11 cycles was run with a J-beta primer mix and a sample-barcoded 5' primer. A unique molecular identifier was introduced onto each TCR beta cDNA molecule by a template-switch 5' adaptor carrying 12 random nucleotides. Each sample yielded at least 3 million CDR3-containing paired-end reads. The Mint cDNA synthesis kit, primed by a TRBC-specific oligonucleotide, was used to synthesize first-strand cDNA from all RNA. All cDNA was treated with uracil-DNA glycosylase and then went through a first 18-cycle PCR with the universal primers M1SS and BC2_uni_R. Turning to the authors' computational methods: For normalization, 1 million high-quality reads, each with a distinct molecular identifier, were randomly selected from each sample. Reads sharing molecular identifiers were discarded rather than binned into consensus sequences. MiTCR, run with a Q25 quality threshold and the strictest error-elimination algorithm, handled CDR3 identification, clonotype clustering and error correction. Lower-bound total TCR beta diversity was estimated with a nonparametric unseen species model using Euler transformation. Through fastp at Q25 and MiXCR, TCRdb rebuilt clones from the public reads, retaining in-frame beta chains. Entries are consolidated by CDR3 protein sequence, retaining the most common genes and DNA. For this entry, the V and J calls and clone size follow TCRdb and not the study's own pipeline. This sample has about 1.6 million distinct CDR3 sequences in its table, and roughly 32% of those were observed once. The ten most abundant clones make up around 10% of the sample.

The receptor was isolated from a woman in her twenties or thirties in good health. This receptor chain uses TRBV5-6 and TRBJ1-1; the junction holds 8 bases that match TRBD1. The sample taken for sequencing was blood. The CDR3 protein sequence reads: CASSSVEDRDPNTEAFF. At the DNA level, the sequence is TGTGCCAGCAGCTCGGTTGAGGACAGGGACCCGAACACTGAAGCTTTCTTT.